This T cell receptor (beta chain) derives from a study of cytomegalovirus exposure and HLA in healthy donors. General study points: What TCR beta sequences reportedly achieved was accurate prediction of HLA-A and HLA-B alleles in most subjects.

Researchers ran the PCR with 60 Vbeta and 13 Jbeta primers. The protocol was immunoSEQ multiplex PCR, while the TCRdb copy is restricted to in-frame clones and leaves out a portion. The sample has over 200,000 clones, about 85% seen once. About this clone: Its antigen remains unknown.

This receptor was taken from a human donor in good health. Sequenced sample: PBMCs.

Here the CDR3 reads CASSTGTSPSNEQFF. CDR3 bases: TGTGCCAGCTCAACCGGGACTAGCCCTTCTAATGAGCAGTTCTTC. The chain combines TRBV18 with TRBJ2-1; 9 bases are shared with TRBD2. Germline CDR1 is KGHSH and CDR2 is LQKENI. This CDR3 comprises 15 residues. V lost 5 bases, J lost 7 bases, and 9 bases stayed unmatched.